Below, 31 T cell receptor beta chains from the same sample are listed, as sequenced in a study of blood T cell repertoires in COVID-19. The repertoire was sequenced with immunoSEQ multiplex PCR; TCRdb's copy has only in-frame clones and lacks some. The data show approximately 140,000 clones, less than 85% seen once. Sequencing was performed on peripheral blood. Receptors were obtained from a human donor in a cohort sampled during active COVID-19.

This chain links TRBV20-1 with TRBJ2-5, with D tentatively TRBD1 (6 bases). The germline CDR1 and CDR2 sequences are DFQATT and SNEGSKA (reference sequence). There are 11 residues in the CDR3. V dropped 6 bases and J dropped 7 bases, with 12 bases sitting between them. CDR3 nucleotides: TGCAGTGCCCACAGGGATTGGACCCAGTACTTC. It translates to CSAHRDWTQYF.

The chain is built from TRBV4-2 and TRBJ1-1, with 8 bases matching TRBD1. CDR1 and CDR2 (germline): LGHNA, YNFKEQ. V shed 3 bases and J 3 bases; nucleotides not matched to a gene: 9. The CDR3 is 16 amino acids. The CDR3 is CASSHGVTGADTEAFF. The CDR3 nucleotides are TGTGCCAGCAGCCATGGGGTGACAGGGGCAGACACTGAAGCTTTCTTT.

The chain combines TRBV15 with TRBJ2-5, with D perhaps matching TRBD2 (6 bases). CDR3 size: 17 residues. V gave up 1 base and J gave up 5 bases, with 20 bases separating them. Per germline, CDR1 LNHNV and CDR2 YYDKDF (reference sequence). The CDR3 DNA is TGTGCCACCAGCAGAGGCCGGGCCCCGGGGGTAGGTGAGACCCAGTACTTC. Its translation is CATSRGRAPGVGETQYF.

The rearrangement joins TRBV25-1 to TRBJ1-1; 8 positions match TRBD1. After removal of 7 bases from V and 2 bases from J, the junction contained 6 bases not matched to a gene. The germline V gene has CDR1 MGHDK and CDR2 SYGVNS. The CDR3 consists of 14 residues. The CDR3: CASIETGANTEAFF. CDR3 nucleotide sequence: TGTGCCAGCATCGAGACAGGGGCCAACACTGAAGCTTTCTTT.

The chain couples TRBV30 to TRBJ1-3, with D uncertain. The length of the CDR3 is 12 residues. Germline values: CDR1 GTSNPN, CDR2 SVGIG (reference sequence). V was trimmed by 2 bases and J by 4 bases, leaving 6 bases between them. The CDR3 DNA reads TGTGCCTGGAGTCGAGAGGGAAACACCATATATTTT. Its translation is CAWSREGNTIYF.

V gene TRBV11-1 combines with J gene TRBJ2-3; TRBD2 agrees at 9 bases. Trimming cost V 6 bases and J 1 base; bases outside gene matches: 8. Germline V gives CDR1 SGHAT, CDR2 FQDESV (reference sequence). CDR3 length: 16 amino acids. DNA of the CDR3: TGTGCCAGCAGTCTCCTTAGGACTAGCGGCACAGATACGCAGTATTTT. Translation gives CASSLLRTSGTDTQYF.

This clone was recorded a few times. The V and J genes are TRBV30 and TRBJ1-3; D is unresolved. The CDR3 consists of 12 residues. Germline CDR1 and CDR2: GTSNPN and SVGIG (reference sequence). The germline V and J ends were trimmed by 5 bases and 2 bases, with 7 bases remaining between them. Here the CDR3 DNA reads TGTGCCTGGGGTCCCACTGGAAACACCATATATTTT. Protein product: CAWGPTGNTIYF.

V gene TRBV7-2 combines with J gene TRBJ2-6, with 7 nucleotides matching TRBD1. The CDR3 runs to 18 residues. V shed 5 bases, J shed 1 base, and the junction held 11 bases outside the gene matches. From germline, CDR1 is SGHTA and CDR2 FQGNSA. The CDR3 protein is CASSPRDSRPSGANVLTF. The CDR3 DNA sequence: TGTGCCAGCAGCCCCCGGGACAGCCGGCCTTCTGGGGCCAACGTCCTGACTTTC. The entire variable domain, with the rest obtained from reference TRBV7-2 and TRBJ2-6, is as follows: GAGVSQSPSNKVTEKGKDVELRCDPISGHTALYWYRQSLGQGLEFLIYFQGNSAPDKSGLPSDRFSAERTGGSVSTLTIQRTQQEDSAVYLCASSPRDSRPSGANVLTFGAGSRLTVL.

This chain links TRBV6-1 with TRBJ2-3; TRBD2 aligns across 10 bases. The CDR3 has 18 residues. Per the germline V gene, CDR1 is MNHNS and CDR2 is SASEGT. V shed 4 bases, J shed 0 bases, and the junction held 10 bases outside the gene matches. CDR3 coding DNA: TGTGCCAGCAGTGTTCCACTAGCGGGGATCTCCAGCACAGATACGCAGTATTTT. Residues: CASSVPLAGISSTDTQYF.

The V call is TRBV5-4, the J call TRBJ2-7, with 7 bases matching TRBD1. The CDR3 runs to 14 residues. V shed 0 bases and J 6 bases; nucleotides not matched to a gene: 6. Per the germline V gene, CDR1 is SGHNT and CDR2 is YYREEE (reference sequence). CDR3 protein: CASSLVSGGGEQYF. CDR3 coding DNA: TGTGCCAGCAGCTTGGTTTCAGGGGGTGGCGAGCAGTACTTC. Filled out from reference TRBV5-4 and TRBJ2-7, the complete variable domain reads ETGVTQSPTHLIKTRGQQVTLRCSSQSGHNTVSWYQQALGQGPQFIFQYYREEENGRGNFPPRFSGLQFPNYSSELNVNALELDDSALYLCASSLVSGGGEQYFGPGTRLTVT.

The CDR3 region has the DNA TGCGCCAGCAGCCTGACAGGGGAGTACGAGCAGTACTTC. Translated: CASSLTGEYEQYF. The chain couples TRBV5-1 to TRBJ2-7; 8 bases match TRBD1. V gave up 4 bases and J gave up 4 bases; unmatched junction bases: 4. The V gene's germline CDR1 is SGHRS and CDR2 YFSETQ. The CDR3 totals 13 residues.

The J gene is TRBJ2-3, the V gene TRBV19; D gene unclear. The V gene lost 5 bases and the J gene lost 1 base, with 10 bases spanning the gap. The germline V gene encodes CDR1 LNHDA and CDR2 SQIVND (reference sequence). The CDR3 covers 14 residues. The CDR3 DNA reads TGTGCCAGTAGTTTGCGGATACGCACAGATACGCAGTATTTT. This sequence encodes CASSLRIRTDTQYF.

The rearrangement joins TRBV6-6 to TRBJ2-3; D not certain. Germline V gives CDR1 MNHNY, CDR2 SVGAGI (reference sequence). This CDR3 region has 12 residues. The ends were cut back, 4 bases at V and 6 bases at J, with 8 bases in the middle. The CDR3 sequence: CASSSARDTQYF. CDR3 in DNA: TGTGCCAGCAGTTCCGCCCGGGATACGCAGTATTTT.

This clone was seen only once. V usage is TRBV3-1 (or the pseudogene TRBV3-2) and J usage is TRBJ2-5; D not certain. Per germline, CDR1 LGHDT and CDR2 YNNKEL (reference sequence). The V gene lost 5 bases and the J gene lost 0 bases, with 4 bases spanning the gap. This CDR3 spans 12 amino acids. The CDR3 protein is CASSSDQETQYF. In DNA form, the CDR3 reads TGTGCCAGCAGCTCGGACCAAGAGACCCAGTACTTC.

The CDR3 DNA reads as TGTGCCAGCAGTGGGGGCGGTGAACAGCCCCAGCATTTT. Its protein product is CASSGGGEQPQHF. The V call is TRBV5-6, the J call TRBJ1-5; possibly TRBD1 for D (6 bases). Germline-derived CDR1 and CDR2 are SGHDT and YYEEEE. This CDR3 comprises 13 residues. V was pared by 5 bases and J by 7 bases, with 13 bases between.

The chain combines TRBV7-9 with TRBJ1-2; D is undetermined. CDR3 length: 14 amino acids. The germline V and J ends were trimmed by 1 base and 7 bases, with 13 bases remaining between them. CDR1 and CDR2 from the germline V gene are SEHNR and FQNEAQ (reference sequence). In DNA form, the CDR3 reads TGTGCCAGCAGCTTAGTAATAGAGGCTGGTGGCTACACCTTC. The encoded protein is CASSLVIEAGGYTF.

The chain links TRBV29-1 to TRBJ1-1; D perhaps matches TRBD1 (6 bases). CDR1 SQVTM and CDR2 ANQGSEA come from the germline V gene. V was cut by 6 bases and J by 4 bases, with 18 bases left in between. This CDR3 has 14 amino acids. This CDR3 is CSVRDTFPGTEAFF. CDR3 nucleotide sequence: TGCAGCGTCCGGGACACCTTTCCGGGCACTGAAGCTTTCTTT.

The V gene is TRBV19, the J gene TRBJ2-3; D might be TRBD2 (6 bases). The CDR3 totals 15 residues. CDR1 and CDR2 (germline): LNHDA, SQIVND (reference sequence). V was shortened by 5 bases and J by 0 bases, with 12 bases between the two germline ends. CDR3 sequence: CASSAGTHSTDTQYF. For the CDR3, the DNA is TGTGCCAGTAGTGCCGGGACTCATAGCACAGATACGCAGTATTTT.

DNA of the CDR3: TGCGCCAGCAGCTCGCAGGGGGCGAGGGATGAAAAACTGTTTTTT. Protein sequence: CASSSQGARDEKLFF. The chain is built from TRBV5-1 and TRBJ1-4; 8 bases are a match to TRBD1. CDR1 is SGHRS, CDR2 YFSETQ, per germline. The CDR3 is made up of 15 amino acids. J was trimmed by 6 bases and V by 3 bases; bases with no gene match: 7.

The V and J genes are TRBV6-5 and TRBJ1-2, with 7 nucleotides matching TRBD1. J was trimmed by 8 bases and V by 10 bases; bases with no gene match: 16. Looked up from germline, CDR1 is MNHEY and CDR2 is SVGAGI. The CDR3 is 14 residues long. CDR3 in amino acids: CATSDWDSLDGYTF. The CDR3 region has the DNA TGTGCCACGTCGGATTGGGACAGTTTAGACGGCTACACCTTC.

CDR3 sequence reads: CSALAGGSNEQFF. DNA of the CDR3: TGCAGCGCTCTGGCGGGGGGGAGCAATGAGCAGTTCTTC. The V call is TRBV29-1, the J call TRBJ2-1; 9 bases line up with TRBD2. The junction had 7 bases not matched to a gene; V was cut back by 7 bases and J by 6 bases. The CDR3 is 13 residues long. Germline CDR1 is SQVTM and CDR2 is ANQGSEA.

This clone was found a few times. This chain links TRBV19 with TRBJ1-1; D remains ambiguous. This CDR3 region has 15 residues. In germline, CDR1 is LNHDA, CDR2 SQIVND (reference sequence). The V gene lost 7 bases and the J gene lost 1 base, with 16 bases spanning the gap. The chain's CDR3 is CASNLRRRPNTEAFF. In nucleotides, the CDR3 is TGTGCCAGTAATCTAAGGCGGCGGCCGAACACTGAAGCTTTCTTT. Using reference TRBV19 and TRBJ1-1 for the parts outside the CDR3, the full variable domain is DGGITQSPKYLFRKEGQNVTLSCEQNLNHDAMYWYRQDPGQGLRLIYYSQIVNDFQKGDIAEGYSVSREKKESFPLTVTSAQKNPTAFYLCASNLRRRPNTEAFFGQGTRLTVV.

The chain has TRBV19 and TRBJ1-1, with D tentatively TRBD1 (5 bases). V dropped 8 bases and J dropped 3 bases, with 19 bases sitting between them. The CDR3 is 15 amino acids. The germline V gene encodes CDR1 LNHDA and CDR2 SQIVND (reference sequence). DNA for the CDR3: TGTGCCAGTTACGACCACGGGGGGGAGGACACTGAAGCTTTCTTT. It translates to CASYDHGGEDTEAFF.

This CDR3 reads CASQRGGGATDTQYF. The CDR3 bases are TGTGCCAGCCAAAGGGGCGGGGGGGCAACAGATACGCAGTATTTT. The chain links TRBV6-5 to TRBJ2-3, with TRBD2 matching 9 bases. This CDR3 contains 15 residues. In germline, CDR1 is MNHEY, CDR2 SVGAGI. V lost 8 bases to trimming and J lost 3 bases; unmatched junction nucleotides: 9.

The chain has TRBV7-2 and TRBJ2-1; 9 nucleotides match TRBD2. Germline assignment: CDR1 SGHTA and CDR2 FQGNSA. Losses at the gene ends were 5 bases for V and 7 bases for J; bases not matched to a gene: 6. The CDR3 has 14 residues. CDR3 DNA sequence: TGTGCCAGCAGCGCCGGGACTAGCTTGAATGAGCAGTTCTTC. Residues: CASSAGTSLNEQFF.

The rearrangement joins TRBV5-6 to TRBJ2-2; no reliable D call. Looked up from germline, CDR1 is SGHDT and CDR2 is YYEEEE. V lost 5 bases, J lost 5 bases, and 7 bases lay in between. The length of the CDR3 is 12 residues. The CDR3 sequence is CASSMYTGELFF. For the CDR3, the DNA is TGTGCCAGCAGTATGTATACCGGGGAGCTGTTTTTT.

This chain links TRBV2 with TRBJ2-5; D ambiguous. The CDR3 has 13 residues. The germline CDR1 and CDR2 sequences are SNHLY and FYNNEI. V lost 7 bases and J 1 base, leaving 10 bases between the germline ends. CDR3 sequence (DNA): TGTGCCAGCATAGGCCAGGTCCAAGAGACCCAGTACTTC. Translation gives CASIGQVQETQYF.

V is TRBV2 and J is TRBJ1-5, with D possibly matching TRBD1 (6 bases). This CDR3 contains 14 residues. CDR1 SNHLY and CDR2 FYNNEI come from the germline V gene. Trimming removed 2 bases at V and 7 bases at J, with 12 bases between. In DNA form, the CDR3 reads TGTGCCAGCAGTGAACCAGGGGCAGGACAGCCCCAGCATTTT. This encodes CASSEPGAGQPQHF.

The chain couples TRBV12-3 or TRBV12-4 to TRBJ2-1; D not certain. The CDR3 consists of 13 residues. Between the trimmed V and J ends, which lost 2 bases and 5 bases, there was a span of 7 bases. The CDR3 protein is CASSLNGNNEQFF. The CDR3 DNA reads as TGTGCCAGCAGTTTAAATGGCAACAATGAGCAGTTCTTC.

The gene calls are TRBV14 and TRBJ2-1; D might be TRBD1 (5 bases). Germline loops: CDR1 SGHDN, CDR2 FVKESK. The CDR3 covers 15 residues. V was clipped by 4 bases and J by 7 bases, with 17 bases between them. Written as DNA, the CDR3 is TGTGCCAGCAGCCCCAGGGAACTGATTAGTAATGAGCAGTTCTTC. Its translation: CASSPRELISNEQFF.

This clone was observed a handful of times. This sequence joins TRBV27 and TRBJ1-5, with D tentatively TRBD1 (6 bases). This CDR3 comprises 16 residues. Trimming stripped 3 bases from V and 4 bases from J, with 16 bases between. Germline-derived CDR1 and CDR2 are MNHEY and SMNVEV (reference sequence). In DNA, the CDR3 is TGTGCCAGCAGTTTTACAAGGGACATACATAATCAGCCCCAGCATTTT. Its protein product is CASSFTRDIHNQPQHF.